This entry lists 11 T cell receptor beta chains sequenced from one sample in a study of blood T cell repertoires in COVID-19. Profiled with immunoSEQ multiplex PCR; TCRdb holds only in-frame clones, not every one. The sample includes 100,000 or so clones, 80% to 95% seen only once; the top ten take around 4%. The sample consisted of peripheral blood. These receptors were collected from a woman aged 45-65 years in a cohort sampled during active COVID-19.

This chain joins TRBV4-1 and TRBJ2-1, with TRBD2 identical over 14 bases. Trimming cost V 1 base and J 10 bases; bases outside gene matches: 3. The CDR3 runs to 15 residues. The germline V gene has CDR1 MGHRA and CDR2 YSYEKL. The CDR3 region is CASSQGTSGRPEQFF. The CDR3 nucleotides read TGCGCCAGCAGCCAAGGGACTAGCGGGAGGCCCGAGCAGTTCTTC.

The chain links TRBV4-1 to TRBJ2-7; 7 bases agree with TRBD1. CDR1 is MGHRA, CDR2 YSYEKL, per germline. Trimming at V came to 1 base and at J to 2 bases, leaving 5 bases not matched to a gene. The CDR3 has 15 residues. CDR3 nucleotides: TGCGCCAGCAGCCAAGGAATGGGACAGACCTACGAGCAGTACTTC. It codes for CASSQGMGQTYEQYF.

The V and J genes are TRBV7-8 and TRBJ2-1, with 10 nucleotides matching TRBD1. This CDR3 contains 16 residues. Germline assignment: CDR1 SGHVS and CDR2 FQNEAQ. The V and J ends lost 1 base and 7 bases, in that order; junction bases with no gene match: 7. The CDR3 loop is CASSLGGTGVGNEQFF. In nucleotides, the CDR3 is TGTGCCAGCAGCTTAGGCGGGACAGGGGTCGGAAATGAGCAGTTCTTC. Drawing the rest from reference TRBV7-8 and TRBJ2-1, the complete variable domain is GAGVSQSPRYKVAKRGQDVALRCDPISGHVSLFWYQQALGQGPEFLTYFQNEAQLDKSGLPSDRFFAERPEGSVSTLKIQRTQQEDSAVYLCASSLGGTGVGNEQFFGPGTRLTVL.

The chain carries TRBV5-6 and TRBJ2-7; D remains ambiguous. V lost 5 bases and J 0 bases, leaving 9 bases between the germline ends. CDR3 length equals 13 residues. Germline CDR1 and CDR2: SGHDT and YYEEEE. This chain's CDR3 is CASRELPSYEQYF. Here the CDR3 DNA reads TGTGCCAGCAGAGAGCTCCCCTCCTACGAGCAGTACTTC.

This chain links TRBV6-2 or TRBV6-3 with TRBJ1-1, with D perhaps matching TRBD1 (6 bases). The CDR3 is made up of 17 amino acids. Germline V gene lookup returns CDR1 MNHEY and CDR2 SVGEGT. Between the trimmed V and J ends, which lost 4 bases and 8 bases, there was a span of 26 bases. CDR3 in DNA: TGTGCCAGCAGTTGGTCCCCGGACAGAACCATTTTGGGAGAAGCTTTCTTT. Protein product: CASSWSPDRTILGEAFF.

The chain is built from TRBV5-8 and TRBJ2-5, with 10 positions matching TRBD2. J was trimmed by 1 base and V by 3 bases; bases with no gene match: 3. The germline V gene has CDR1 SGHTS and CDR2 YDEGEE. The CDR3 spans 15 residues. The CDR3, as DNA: TGTGCCAGCAGCTCGGGACTAGCGACCCAAGAGACCCAGTACTTC. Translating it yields CASSSGLATQETQYF.

The CDR3 region has the DNA TGCGCCAGCAGCCAAGATAGGTTAGGGGGCGACGAGCAGTACTTC. This codes for CASSQDRLGGDEQYF. The V call is TRBV4-1, the J call TRBJ2-7, with 7 bases matching TRBD1. Germline-derived CDR1 and CDR2 are MGHRA and YSYEKL. Trimming at V came to 0 bases and at J to 5 bases, leaving 7 bases not matched to a gene. The CDR3 is 15 residues long.

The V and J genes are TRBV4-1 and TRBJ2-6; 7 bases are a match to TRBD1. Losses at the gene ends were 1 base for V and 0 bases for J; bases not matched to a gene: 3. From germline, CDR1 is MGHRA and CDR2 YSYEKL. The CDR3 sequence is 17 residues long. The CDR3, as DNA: TGCGCCAGCAGCCAAGGGACAGGACTCTCTGGGGCCAACGTCCTGACTTTC. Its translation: CASSQGTGLSGANVLTF.

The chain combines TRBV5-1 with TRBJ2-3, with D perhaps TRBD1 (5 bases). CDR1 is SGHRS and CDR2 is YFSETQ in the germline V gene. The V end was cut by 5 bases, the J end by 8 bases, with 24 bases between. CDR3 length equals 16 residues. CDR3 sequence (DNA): TGCGCCAGCAGGCTAGGTGGGGCCGTTCAAGTTGGTACGCAGTATTTT. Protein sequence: CASRLGGAVQVGTQYF.

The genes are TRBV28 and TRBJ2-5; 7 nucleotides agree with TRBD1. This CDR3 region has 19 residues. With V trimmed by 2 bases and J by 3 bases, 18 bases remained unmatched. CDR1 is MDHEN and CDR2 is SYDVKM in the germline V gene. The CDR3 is CASSLLSPLQQGFEETQYF. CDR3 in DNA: TGTGCCAGCAGTTTACTATCCCCTCTGCAACAGGGGTTCGAAGAGACCCAGTACTTC.

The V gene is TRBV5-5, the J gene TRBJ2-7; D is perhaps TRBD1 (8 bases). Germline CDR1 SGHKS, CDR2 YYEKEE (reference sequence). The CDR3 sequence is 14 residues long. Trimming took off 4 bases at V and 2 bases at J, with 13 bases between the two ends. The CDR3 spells CASSPQGGTYEQYF. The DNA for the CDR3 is TGTGCCAGCAGCCCACAGGGGGGGACCTACGAGCAGTACTTC.